One and the same sample provided the 25 T cell receptor beta chains below, sequenced in a study of shared clonotypes between healthy human individuals. Sequencing used immunoSEQ multiplex PCR; TCRdb keeps in-frame clones, though not all of them. The sample consists of about 530,000 clones, about 96% of them appearing once. Sequencing used naive CD4+ T cells sorted from blood. As for subset: CD45RA+ positively selected. Receptor source: a woman aged 25 to 39 in good health.

The J gene is TRBJ2-1, the V gene TRBV5-1; no reliable D call. Germline V gives CDR1 SGHRS, CDR2 YFSETQ. There are 13 residues in the CDR3. V gave up 0 bases and J gave up 6 bases, with 7 bases separating them. The CDR3 nucleotides are TGCGCCAGCAGCTTGGGCCTAGTCAATGAGCAGTTCTTC. Amino acid sequence: CASSLGLVNEQFF.

The V call is TRBV2, the J call TRBJ2-5; unclear D gene. This CDR3 comprises 14 residues. Trimming removed 6 bases at V and 0 bases at J, with 11 bases between. Germline CDR1 is SNHLY and CDR2 is FYNNEI. CDR3 amino acids: CASSHALNQETQYF. The DNA for the CDR3 is TGTGCCAGCAGCCACGCACTAAACCAAGAGACCCAGTACTTC.

The genes are TRBV6-1 and TRBJ2-1; 10 positions agree with TRBD1. From germline, CDR1 is MNHNS and CDR2 SASEGT. The CDR3 is 15 residues long. Trimming cost V 1 base and J 3 bases; bases outside gene matches: 0. The DNA for the CDR3 is TGTGCCAGCAGTGAAGGGACAGGGGGCTACAATGAGCAGTTCTTC. Translated, it gives CASSEGTGGYNEQFF.

This chain uses TRBV11-3 with TRBJ2-7; D gene unclear. Germline CDR1 reads SGHNT; CDR2 reads YENEEA. V lost 1 base and J 5 bases, leaving 9 bases between the germline ends. There are 13 residues in the CDR3. The CDR3 sequence is CASSLGQGHEQYF. The CDR3 DNA is TGTGCCAGCAGCTTAGGGCAAGGTCACGAGCAGTACTTC. The variable domain in full, completed from reference TRBV11-3 and TRBJ2-7, reads EAGVVQSPRYKIIEKKQPVAFWCNPISGHNTLYWYLQNLGQGPELLIRYENEEAVDDSQLPKDRFSAERLKGVDSTLKIQPAELGDSAVYLCASSLGQGHEQYFGPGTRLTVT.

The chain has TRBV18 and TRBJ1-5, with D perhaps TRBD1 (6 bases). Trimming left V 6 bases short and J 9 bases short, with 21 bases between. Germline V gives CDR1 KGHSH, CDR2 LQKENI. The CDR3 covers 15 residues. The CDR3 coding sequence is TGTGCCAGCTCTCCCCGGGACACCGAGGGTTGGCCCCAGCATTTT. Residues: CASSPRDTEGWPQHF.

J is TRBJ2-5 and V is TRBV1; the table gives TRBD2 as D, unverified against the DNA. TRBV1 is a listed pseudogene. This CDR3 comprises 15 residues. Here the CDR3 DNA reads TGCACCAGCAGCCAGGAAGCGGGAGCCCCAGAGACCCAGTACTTC. Translated: CTSSQEAGAPETQYF.

V gene TRBV6-1 combines with J gene TRBJ2-1, with unresolved D. Deletions cut 2 bases from V and 0 bases from J, with 17 bases between. Per germline, CDR1 MNHNS and CDR2 SASEGT. This CDR3 is built from 18 residues. DNA of the CDR3: TGTGCCAGCAGTGAAATCCCTGGGGTCATAGGCTCCTACAATGAGCAGTTCTTC. It is translated as CASSEIPGVIGSYNEQFF.

The rearrangement joins TRBV6-4 to TRBJ2-7; D is tentatively TRBD1 or TRBD2 (5 bases each). Trimming took off 6 bases at V and 3 bases at J, with 9 bases between the two ends. CDR1 is MRHNA, CDR2 SNTAGT, per germline. The CDR3 is 12 residues long. The CDR3 bases are TGTGCCAGCAGGAGGGGAAACTACGAGCAGTACTTC. Its protein product is CASRRGNYEQYF.

A word on this clone: This sample also contains other DNA sequences that code for the same CDR3. The chain combines TRBV2 with TRBJ1-3; 7 positions match TRBD1. This CDR3 contains 14 residues. Germline V gives CDR1 SNHLY, CDR2 FYNNEI. V was pared by 4 bases and J by 4 bases, with 4 bases of the junction left unmatched. The CDR3: CASSATGSGNTIYF. CDR3 DNA: TGTGCCAGCAGTGCGACAGGGTCAGGAAACACCATATATTTT.

The chain links TRBV21-1 to TRBJ1-5; TRBD1, as called in the table, went unchecked against the DNA. TRBV21-1 is annotated as a pseudogene. CDR3 size: 16 residues. The CDR3 is CASSKVGDYSNQPQHF. CDR3 sequence (DNA): TGTGCCAGCAGCAAAGTAGGGGATTATAGCAATCAGCCCCAGCATTTT.

V is TRBV18 and J is TRBJ1-1; 8 bases match TRBD1. The J segment lost 1 base and the V segment lost 2 bases, leaving 3 bases of the junction unmatched. The CDR3 is 15 amino acids. Per the germline V gene, CDR1 is KGHSH and CDR2 is LQKENI. The CDR3 sequence: CASSPTGGSNTEAFF. In DNA form, the CDR3 reads TGTGCCAGCTCACCAACAGGGGGATCGAACACTGAAGCTTTCTTT.

The chain has TRBV27 and TRBJ2-2; D unresolved. In germline, CDR1 is MNHEY, CDR2 SMNVEV (reference sequence). Trimming pared 5 bases from V and 6 bases from J, leaving 10 bases between. This CDR3 is 13 amino acids long. The CDR3 nucleotides are TGTGCCAGCAGTCCAGTTTTACCCGGGGAGCTGTTTTTT. This codes for CASSPVLPGELFF.

The chain employs TRBV28 and TRBJ2-7; a possible D gene is TRBD2 (5 bases). The V and J ends lost 4 bases and 0 bases respectively, with 13 bases between them. The CDR3 is 15 amino acids. Germline V CDR1 and CDR2: MDHEN, SYDVKM. CDR3 in amino acids: CASSSGAESSYEQYF. The CDR3 nucleotides read TGTGCCAGCAGTTCAGGAGCGGAGAGCTCCTACGAGCAGTACTTC.

This chain uses TRBV18 with TRBJ1-4; D might be TRBD1 (5 bases). With 3 bases removed from V and 0 bases from J, the gap between germline ends came to 17 bases. The germline gives CDR1 KGHSH, CDR2 LQKENI. The CDR3 consists of 18 residues. For the CDR3, the DNA is TGTGCCAGCTCACCTTTCCACGAGACAGTTGCAACTAATGAAAAACTGTTTTTT. This sequence encodes CASSPFHETVATNEKLFF.

The rearrangement links TRBV28 to TRBJ2-3; TRBD2 might be the D (5 bases). Germline loops: CDR1 MDHEN, CDR2 SYDVKM. V was cut by 5 bases and J by 9 bases, with 12 bases left in between. The CDR3 contains 12 residues. The CDR3 DNA is TGTGCCAGCAGTACGGGGAGCTTAACGCAGTATTTT. It specifies CASSTGSLTQYF.

This chain uses TRBV7-9 with TRBJ2-2, with 9 bases identical to TRBD1. The V and J ends lost 0 bases and 2 bases, in that order; junction bases with no gene match: 7. CDR3 length: 18 residues. Looked up from germline, CDR1 is SEHNR and CDR2 is FQNEAQ (reference sequence). Here the CDR3 DNA reads TGTGCCAGCAGCTTAGCGTGGAAGGGACAGGGCAACACCGGGGAGCTGTTTTTT. The encoded protein is CASSLAWKGQGNTGELFF.

The rearrangement links TRBV7-2 to TRBJ1-6, with TRBD1 matching 8 bases. The CDR3 runs 16 residues. With V trimmed by 0 bases and J by 9 bases, 7 bases remained unmatched. The germline gives CDR1 SGHTA, CDR2 FQGNSA. CDR3 DNA sequence: TGTGCCAGCAGCTTAGCCGGAGGACAGGGTAGTTCACCCCTCCACTTT. It yields the protein CASSLAGGQGSSPLHF.

The chain links TRBV6-1 to TRBJ2-1, with D possibly being TRBD2 (5 bases). With 2 bases removed from V and 10 bases from J, the gap between germline ends came to 6 bases. Germline CDR1 reads MNHNS; CDR2 reads SASEGT. The CDR3 loop spans 11 amino acids. DNA for the CDR3: TGTGCCAGCAGTGAACCGGGAGAGCAGTTCTTC. Its protein product is CASSEPGEQFF.

The rearrangement links TRBV28 to TRBJ2-1; D possibly corresponds to TRBD2 (5 bases). The V gene lost 5 bases and the J gene lost 1 base, with 9 bases spanning the gap. The length of the CDR3 is 14 residues. Germline CDR1 and CDR2: MDHEN and SYDVKM. The CDR3 here is CASSEGLSYNEQFF. CDR3 in DNA: TGTGCCAGCAGTGAGGGTTTATCCTACAATGAGCAGTTCTTC. The complete variable domain, with remaining parts taken from reference TRBV28 and TRBJ2-1, reads DVKVTQSSRYLVKRTGEKVFLECVQDMDHENMFWYRQDPGLGLRLIYFSYDVKMKEKGDIPEGYSVSREKKERFSLILESASTNQTSMYLCASSEGLSYNEQFFGPGTRLTVL.

This clone was seen only a few times. The rearrangement links TRBV11-2 to TRBJ1-2, with TRBD1 matching 8 bases. The CDR3 totals 13 residues. Trimming cost V 3 bases and J 4 bases; bases outside gene matches: 1. Looked up from germline, CDR1 is SGHAT and CDR2 is FQNNGV. This chain's CDR3 is CASSFDRGYGYTF. The CDR3 region has the DNA TGTGCCAGCAGCTTTGACAGGGGCTATGGCTACACCTTC. Full variable domain (missing parts from reference TRBV11-2 and TRBJ1-2): EAGVAQSPRYKIIEKRQSVAFWCNPISGHATLYWYQQILGQGPKLLIQFQNNGVVDDSQLPKDRFSAERLKGVDSTLKIQPAKLEDSAVYLCASSFDRGYGYTFGSGTRLTVV.

The V and J genes are TRBV10-1 and TRBJ2-7; possibly TRBD1 for D (6 bases). With 0 bases removed from V and 3 bases from J, the gap between germline ends came to 9 bases. The V gene's germline CDR1 is WNHNN and CDR2 SYGVQD (reference sequence). The CDR3 is 14 amino acids. CDR3 bases: TGCGCCAGCAGTGAGTCTGAGGGGGTCTACGAGCAGTACTTC. It codes for CASSESEGVYEQYF.

The chain carries TRBV5-1 and TRBJ2-7, with 9 bases aligning to TRBD1. The CDR3 runs 13 residues. Trimming removed 4 bases from V and 5 bases from J; junction bases left unmatched: 4. Germline V gene data show CDR1 as SGHRS and CDR2 as YFSETQ. The CDR3 spells CASSVRDRDEQYF. The CDR3 DNA reads as TGCGCCAGCAGCGTCCGGGACAGGGACGAGCAGTACTTC.

The rearrangement links TRBV2 to TRBJ1-5, with D maybe TRBD1 (6 bases). CDR3 length: 15 residues. The V and J ends lost 6 bases and 7 bases respectively, with 19 bases between them. CDR1 is SNHLY, CDR2 FYNNEI, per germline. The CDR3 sequence: CASSYQGIREQPQHF. Here the CDR3 DNA reads TGTGCCAGCAGCTACCAGGGGATACGAGAACAGCCCCAGCATTTT.

The chain recombines TRBV10-3 with TRBJ1-1; maybe TRBD1 (5 bases). The CDR3 consists of 13 residues. The germline gives CDR1 ENHRY, CDR2 SYGVKD. V was shortened by 2 bases and J by 8 bases, with 12 bases between the two germline ends. The CDR3 region is CAISEVGTHEAFF. The CDR3 region has the DNA TGTGCCATCAGTGAGGTCGGGACTCACGAAGCTTTCTTT.

This sequence joins TRBV5-1 and TRBJ1-5; a possible D gene is TRBD1 (5 bases). Germline V lookup: CDR1 SGHRS, CDR2 YFSETQ. The V end lost 0 bases, the J end lost 2 bases, and 9 bases lay between the germline ends. The CDR3 sequence is 15 residues long. This CDR3 is CASSLVSGGNQPQHF. As DNA, the CDR3 is TGCGCCAGCAGCTTGGTTTCGGGGGGCAATCAGCCCCAGCATTTT.